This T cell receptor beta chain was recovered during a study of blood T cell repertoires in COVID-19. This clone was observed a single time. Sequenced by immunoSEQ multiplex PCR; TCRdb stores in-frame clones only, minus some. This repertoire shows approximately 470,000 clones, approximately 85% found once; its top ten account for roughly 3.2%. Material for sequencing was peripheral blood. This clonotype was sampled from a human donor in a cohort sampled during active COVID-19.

CDR3: CASSAGLAGKDLEQFF. The CDR3 DNA is TGCGCCAGCAGTGCGGGACTAGCGGGAAAAGACCTTGAGCAGTTCTTC. The J gene is TRBJ2-1, the V gene TRBV10-1; TRBD2 agrees at 13 bases. The CDR3 runs to 16 residues. Unmatched junction bases numbered 9, after V lost 4 bases and J lost 9 bases. Germline CDR1 WNHNN, CDR2 SYGVQD (reference sequence).